The 8 T cell receptor beta chains given below trace back to one sample, sequenced in a study of T cell responses to AZD1222 COVID-19 vaccine. Profiling relied on immunoSEQ multiplex PCR, and the TCRdb table lists in-frame clones only, not all of them. The top ten hold approximately 12% of the sample, which has 120,000 or so clones, around 88% seen once. Material: peripheral blood, obtained on day 0 of MenACWY control vaccination. Source of these receptors: an adult in good health.

This clone has more than one count but fewer than ten. Within the sample, other DNA sequences also encode this same CDR3. This chain joins TRBV3-1 (or the pseudogene TRBV3-2) and TRBJ2-7, with TRBD2 matching 13 bases. Trimming cost V 4 bases and J 3 bases; bases outside gene matches: 3. CDR3 length: 15 residues. Per the germline V gene, CDR1 is LGHDT and CDR2 is YNNKEL (reference sequence). CDR3 DNA: TGTGCCAGCAGCCCGACTAGCGGGAGGCGCTACGAGCAGTACTTC. Its protein is CASSPTSGRRYEQYF.

This sequence joins TRBV5-1 and TRBJ2-3; D possibly matches TRBD1 or TRBD2 (5 bases each). This CDR3 comprises 13 residues. V was pared by 4 bases and J by 2 bases, with 8 bases between. The germline V gene encodes CDR1 SGHRS and CDR2 YFSETQ. The CDR3 DNA sequence: TGCGCCAGCAGCGGGGGAACCACAGATACGCAGTATTTT. This gives the protein CASSGGTTDTQYF.

This chain links TRBV9 with TRBJ1-3; a possible D gene is TRBD1 (6 bases). The CDR3 spans 18 residues. The germline V and J ends were trimmed by 0 bases and 0 bases, with 16 bases remaining between them. The V gene's germline CDR1 is SGDLS and CDR2 YYNGEE. This chain's CDR3 is CASSVAVGGQSSGNTIYF. The CDR3 DNA sequence: TGTGCCAGCAGCGTAGCTGTAGGGGGACAAAGCTCTGGAAACACCATATATTTT.

V usage is TRBV19 and J usage is TRBJ2-5; possibly TRBD1 for D (6 bases). This CDR3 is built from 15 residues. V dropped 1 base and J dropped 6 bases, with 15 bases sitting between them. Looked up from germline, CDR1 is LNHDA and CDR2 is SQIVND (reference sequence). Here the CDR3 DNA reads TGTGCCAGTAGTATAGGCTTTGGGGGCCTTCAGACCCAGTACTTC. Protein: CASSIGFGGLQTQYF.

The chain combines TRBV4-1 with TRBJ2-7; TRBD1 agrees at 9 bases. V shed 4 bases and J 1 base; nucleotides not matched to a gene: 8. This CDR3 comprises 16 residues. Germline V gene data show CDR1 as MGHRA and CDR2 as YSYEKL. CDR3 residues: CASSLSPGTGSYEQYF. The CDR3 DNA reads as TGCGCCAGCAGCCTTTCCCCCGGGACAGGGTCCTACGAGCAGTACTTC.

This clone was observed a single time. V gene TRBV10-1 combines with J gene TRBJ2-1; D possibly corresponds to TRBD2 (6 bases). The CDR3 covers 12 residues. The germline gives CDR1 WNHNN, CDR2 SYGVQD (reference sequence). With 4 bases removed from V and 13 bases from J, the gap between germline ends came to 14 bases. The CDR3 bases are TGCGCCAGCAGTGCCCAGGGAGGACCTCAGTTCTTC. Its translation: CASSAQGGPQFF.

V is TRBV6-5 and J is TRBJ1-2; no clear D gene. This CDR3 has 15 amino acids. Germline CDR1 and CDR2: MNHEY and SVGAGI. Trimming left V 7 bases short and J 4 bases short, with 19 bases between. The CDR3 protein is CASKNRAPRGYGYTF. CDR3 DNA sequence: TGTGCCAGCAAAAACCGGGCCCCCCGCGGCTATGGCTACACCTTC.

The chain recombines TRBV30 with TRBJ2-6, with D possibly being TRBD1 (5 bases). This CDR3 spans 19 amino acids. The germline V gene encodes CDR1 GTSNPN and CDR2 SVGIG (reference sequence). The V end lost 0 bases, the J end lost 0 bases, and 18 bases lay between the germline ends. DNA of the CDR3: TGTGCCTGGAGTGTAATGCGTCAGGGATGGAGCTCTGGGGCCAACGTCCTGACTTTC. Protein sequence: CAWSVMRQGWSSGANVLTF.